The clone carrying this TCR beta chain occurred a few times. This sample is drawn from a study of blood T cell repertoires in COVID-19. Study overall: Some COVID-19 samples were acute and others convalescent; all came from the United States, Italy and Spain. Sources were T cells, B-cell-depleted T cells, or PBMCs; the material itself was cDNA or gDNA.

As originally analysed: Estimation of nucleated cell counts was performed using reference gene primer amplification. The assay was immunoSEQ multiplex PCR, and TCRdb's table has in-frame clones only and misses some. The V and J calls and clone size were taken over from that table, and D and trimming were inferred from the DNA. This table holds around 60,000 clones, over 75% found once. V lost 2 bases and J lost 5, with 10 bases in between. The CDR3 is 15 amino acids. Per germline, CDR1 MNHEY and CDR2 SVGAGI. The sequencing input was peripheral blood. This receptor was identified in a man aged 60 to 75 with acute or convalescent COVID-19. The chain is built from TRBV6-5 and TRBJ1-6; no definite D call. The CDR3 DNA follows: TGTGCCAGCAGTTACGTCAGGATCAATAATTCACCCCTCCACTTT. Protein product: CASSYVRINNSPLHF.